The entry below gives a single T cell receptor (beta chain) sequence along with its context. This sample was included in a study of blood T cells in healthy people across ages. Using a J-beta primer mix together with a sample-barcoded 5' primer, a second PCR was run for about 6 to 11 cycles. Each cDNA molecule, via a template-switch adaptor with 12 random nucleotides, was tagged. MiXCR, run by TCRdb on the 5' RACE reads, gives a single entry per CDR3 protein. The sample lists 700,000 or so distinct CDR3 sequences; about 43% were seen once. V was pared by 5 bases and J by 5 bases, with 7 bases of the junction left unmatched. The CDR3 spans 14 residues. Germline CDR1 reads SNHLY; CDR2 reads FYNNEI.

The specimen was blood. The chain recombines TRBV2 with TRBJ2-7; 9 bases match TRBD1. The receptor was derived from a man of 80 years or more in good health. CDR3 coding DNA: TGTGCCAGCAGTCGATCGACAGGGGGACACGAGCAGTACTTC. As protein: CASSRSTGGHEQYF.